The entry that follows covers one T cell receptor (beta chain) sequence. The data were obtained in a study of cytomegalovirus exposure and HLA in healthy donors. CDR1 is SGHNT, CDR2 YYREEE, per germline (reference sequence). V lost 4 bases, J lost 3 bases, and 13 bases lay in between. The CDR3 has 15 amino acids. Each donor was healthy, and each was a bone marrow donor. 13 Jbeta primers and 60 Vbeta primers were used for the PCR. Sequencing was performed with immunoSEQ multiplex PCR; in TCRdb, only in-frame clones are kept and a portion is missing. The sample consists of 200,000 to 250,000 clones, roughly four fifths of them appearing once.

The sequence came from a girl aged 2-10 years in good health and CMV-seronegative. Sequenced material: PBMCs. The J gene is TRBJ2-2, the V gene TRBV5-4, with TRBD2 as a possible D gene (5 bases). CDR3 protein: CASSASTRDTGELFF. CDR3 nucleotides: TGTGCCAGCAGCGCCTCTACTAGGGACACCGGGGAGCTGTTTTTT.